This TCR beta chain was recovered during a study of T cell responses to AZD1222 COVID-19 vaccine. Method: immunoSEQ multiplex PCR; TCRdb's copy keeps in-frame clones and lacks some. Of roughly 170,000 clones in the sample, 80% to 90% were seen once. V lost 4 bases to trimming and J lost 3 bases; unmatched junction nucleotides: 5. This CDR3 region has 15 residues. Germline CDR1 is SGHDN and CDR2 is FVKESK. This TCR was recovered from an adult in good health. The specimen comprised peripheral blood, sampled on day 0 of AZD1222 vaccination. The V gene is TRBV14, the J gene TRBJ2-1; 8 bases match TRBD2. CDR3 amino acids: CASSRYGGGYNEQFF. CDR3 bases: TGTGCCAGCAGCCGTTACGGGGGGGGCTACAATGAGCAGTTCTTC.